A selection of T cell receptor beta chains follows, all from one sample in a study of response to subunit inactivated influenza vaccine. MiXCR, run by TCRdb on the RT-PCR reads, gives a single entry per CDR3 protein. In the table there are hundreds of thousands of distinct CDR3 sequences, approximately 17% of which are singletons. Material: PBMCs from blood, obtained 5 days after vaccination. These receptors were collected from a man in his fifties or sixties who received an inactivated influenza vaccine. CDR3s include the opening cysteine and the closing phenylalanine or tryptophan. The D gene is left open where the match is weak. Size is omitted from some rows. Given values are once, few, many or a class for expanded clones.

TRBJ2-7	NA	NA	TRBV20-1	CSARDLNGRSYEQYF	TGCAGTGCTAGAGATTTGAACGGGAGATCCTACGAGCAGTACTTC
TRBJ1-2	NA	TRBD1	TRBV7-8	CASSLVSDRQRGYTF	TGTGCCAGCAGCTTAGTATCGGACAGGCAACGCGGCTACACCTTC
TRBJ2-3	many	TRBD1	TRBV29-1	CSVGAQGQTDTQYF	TGCAGCGTTGGGGCACAGGGGCAGACAGATACGCAGTATTTT
TRBJ2-7	few	TRBD2	TRBV19	CASSVPGLAYEQYF	TGTGCCAGTAGTGTCCCGGGACTAGCGTACGAGCAGTACTTC
TRBJ1-1	NA	TRBD1	TRBV2	CASSESRTGVTEAFF	TGTGCCAGCAGTGAATCGCGGACAGGGGTAACTGAAGCTTTCTTT
TRBJ1-1	few	TRBD1	TRBV5-1	CASSPGQAEAFF	TGCGCCAGCAGCCCGGGACAGGCTGAAGCTTTCTTT
TRBJ2-3	NA	NA	TRBV2	CASSANVGTDTQYF	TGTGCCAGCAGTGCAAACGTCGGCACAGATACGCAGTATTTT
TRBJ2-1	few	NA	TRBV7-7	CASSSGVMGYNEQFF	TGTGCTAGCAGCTCGGGGGTCATGGGATACAATGAGCAGTTCTTC
TRBJ1-2	NA	TRBD1	TRBV6-2/TRBV6-3	CASSYGGQSAYGYTF	TGTGCCAGCAGTTACGGGGGACAGAGCGCCTATGGCTACACCTTC
TRBJ2-4	once	TRBD2	TRBV6-1	CASAPGGGGIQYF	TGTGCCAGCGCCCCGGGGGGGGGTGGCATTCAGTACTTC
TRBJ2-3	NA	NA	TRBV7-8	CASTLTLLESNTQYF	TGTGCCAGCACTTTAACACTCTTAGAAAGCAATACGCAGTATTTT
TRBJ2-1	NA	NA	TRBV7-3	CASSINRDINNEQFF	TGTGCCAGCAGCATCAATAGGGACATAAACAATGAGCAGTTCTTC
TRBJ2-6	NA	NA	TRBV15	CATSRLTNSGANVLTF	TGTGCCACCAGCAGACTTACAAACTCTGGGGCCAACGTCCTGACTTTC
TRBJ2-2	NA	NA	TRBV10-3	CAALPNIDATGELFF	TGTGCCGCCCTACCCAACATCGATGCCACCGGGGAGCTGTTTTTT
TRBJ2-7	NA	NA	TRBV4-2	CASSQDSPVYEQYF	TGTGCCAGCAGCCAAGATAGTCCCGTCTACGAGCAGTACTTC
TRBJ2-1	many	TRBD2	TRBV4-3	CASSQGLAGGNEQFF	TGTGCCAGCAGTCAGGGACTAGCGGGAGGTAATGAGCAGTTCTTC
TRBJ2-7	few	NA	TRBV5-5	CASSFWGLTYEQYF	TGTGCCAGCAGCTTTTGGGGCCTCACGTACGAGCAGTACTTC
TRBJ1-6	NA	TRBD1	TRBV12-3/TRBV12-4	CASSFGQGVGSPLHF	TGTGCCAGCAGTTTCGGACAGGGCGTCGGTTCACCCCTCCACTTT
TRBJ2-5	NA	NA	TRBV6-5	CASSYSHPARETQYF	TGTGCCAGCAGTTACTCGCACCCTGCTAGAGAGACCCAGTACTTC
TRBJ2-1	many	NA	TRBV12-3/TRBV12-4	CASSLVGSNYNEQFF	TGTGCCAGCAGTTTGGTGGGGTCTAACTACAATGAGCAGTTCTTC
TRBJ2-1	few	NA	TRBV28	CASIGRINEQFF	TGTGCCAGTATTGGCAGGATCAATGAGCAGTTCTTC
TRBJ2-2	once	TRBD1	TRBV28	CASSFPTGQAATGELFF	TGTGCCAGCAGTTTCCCTACTGGACAGGCTGCCACCGGGGAGCTGTTTTTT
TRBJ1-6	few	NA	TRBV12-3/TRBV12-4	CASSFGSPLHF	TGTGCCAGCAGTTTTGGCTCACCCCTCCACTTT
TRBJ1-4	NA	TRBD1	TRBV4-3	CASSIVTGEEKLFF	TGCGCCAGCAGCATTGTAACAGGGGAAGAAAAACTGTTTTTT
TRBJ2-7	many	NA	TRBV7-9	CASSLDLNEQYF	TGTGCCAGCAGCTTAGATCTAAACGAGCAGTACTTC
TRBJ2-5	NA	NA	TRBV7-9	CASSLPVQRETQYF	TGTGCCAGCAGCCTACCCGTTCAGAGAGAGACCCAGTACTTC
TRBJ2-3	NA	TRBD2	TRBV6-2/TRBV6-3	CASTPGLAGTTQYF	TGTGCCAGCACCCCGGGACTAGCGGGAACTACGCAGTATTTT
TRBJ2-7	many	NA	TRBV4-3	CASSQDHRTVTYEQYF	TGCGCCAGCAGCCAAGATCACCGGACGGTCACCTACGAGCAGTACTTC
TRBJ2-1	few	TRBD2	TRBV6-2/TRBV6-3	CASSGYSRASGRGSYNEQFF	TGTGCCAGCAGCGGGTATAGTAGGGCTAGCGGGAGGGGGTCCTACAATGAGCAGTTCTTC
TRBJ2-5	NA	NA	TRBV12-3/TRBV12-4	CASSVGGAADQETQYF	TGTGCCAGCTCCGTGGGCGGGGCCGCCGACCAAGAGACCCAGTACTTC
TRBJ2-1	few	TRBD2	TRBV20-1	CSAIPGGDNEQFF	TGCAGTGCTATACCGGGGGGGGACAATGAGCAGTTCTTC
TRBJ2-3	NA	TRBD1	TRBV7-9	CASSPGQGAGSTDTQYF	TGTGCCAGCAGCCCGGGACAGGGGGCTGGAAGCACAGATACGCAGTATTTT
TRBJ2-5	few	TRBD2	TRBV4-2	CASSPTSVLQETQYF	TGTGCCAGCAGCCCGACTAGCGTCCTTCAAGAGACCCAGTACTTC
TRBJ2-7	NA	TRBD2	TRBV20-1	CSARAGLAANYYEQYF	TGCAGTGCTAGGGCGGGACTAGCGGCCAACTACTACGAGCAGTACTTC
TRBJ2-6	NA	NA	TRBV4-3	CASSQPGFRANVLTF	TGCGCCAGCAGCCAGCCGGGTTTTAGGGCCAACGTCCTGACTTTC
TRBJ2-7	NA	TRBD1	TRBV12-3/TRBV12-4	CASSATGGGYEQYF	TGTGCCAGCAGTGCGACAGGGGGCGGGTACGAGCAGTACTTC
TRBJ2-6	NA	NA	TRBV25-1	CASSAGSGANVLTF	TGTGCCAGCAGTGCCGGCTCTGGGGCCAACGTCCTGACTTTC
TRBJ2-3	many	NA	TRBV27	CASSFTSYITDTQYF	TGTGCCAGCAGTTTCACTAGCTATATCACAGATACGCAGTATTTT
TRBJ2-7	NA	NA	TRBV12-3/TRBV12-4	CASSLRVMNEQYF	TGTGCCAGCAGTTTAAGGGTAATGAACGAGCAGTACTTC
TRBJ2-1	NA	NA	TRBV20-1	CSGRGSGPPYNEQFF	TGCAGTGGACGAGGGTCGGGACCCCCCTACAATGAGCAGTTCTTC
TRBJ2-7	NA	TRBD1	TRBV7-9	CASSLPTGNYEQYF	TGTGCCAGCAGCCTCCCGACAGGGAACTACGAGCAGTACTTC
TRBJ2-3	NA	NA	TRBV5-1	CASSVAKRALDTQYF	TGCGCCAGCAGCGTCGCAAAGAGGGCTTTAGATACGCAGTATTTT
TRBJ2-5	few	NA	TRBV10-3	CAISRGPASQETQYF	TGTGCCATCAGTCGCGGGCCAGCTTCCCAAGAGACCCAGTACTTC
TRBJ2-1	many	TRBD1	TRBV6-5	CASSTGQGEQFF	TGTGCCAGCAGTACAGGACAGGGGGAGCAGTTCTTC
TRBJ2-7	many	TRBD1	TRBV20-1	CSASGTAYEQYF	TGCAGTGCTAGCGGGACAGCCTACGAGCAGTACTTC
TRBJ2-7	few	TRBD2	TRBV6-1	CASSPEPILAGTSGEQYF	TGTGCCAGCAGCCCCGAGCCCATACTAGCGGGGACGTCGGGGGAGCAGTACTTC
TRBJ2-3	few	NA	TRBV6-2/TRBV6-3	CASSYLGGAYSTDTQYF	TGTGCCAGCAGTTACCTGGGGGGGGCTTATAGCACAGATACGCAGTATTTT
TRBJ2-7	few	NA	TRBV29-1	CSVEVAADSYEQYF	TGCAGCGTTGAAGTCGCGGCAGACTCCTACGAGCAGTACTTC
TRBJ2-2	NA	NA	TRBV7-9	CASSVPRAELFF	TGTGCCAGCAGCGTCCCCCGGGCGGAGCTGTTTTTT
TRBJ2-5	NA	NA	TRBV29-1	CSVEVGSSRETQYF	TGCAGCGTTGAAGTCGGCTCTAGCAGGGAGACCCAGTACTTC
TRBJ2-1	NA	NA	TRBV5-1	CASSLMANEQFF	TGCGCCAGCAGCTTGATGGCGAATGAGCAGTTCTTC
TRBJ2-7	NA	NA	TRBV5-5	CASSSPRAEQYF	TGTGCCAGCAGTTCACCCCGGGCCGAGCAGTACTTC